Listed here is a single T cell receptor beta chain. Its recognized antigen is unknown. Base qualities are not at hand, and no much larger clone is one base apart. To prepare the library, 5' RACE was applied. A second 7 to 11 cycle PCR used a sample-barcoded 5' primer and a J-beta primer mix. A unique molecular identifier was introduced onto each TCR beta cDNA molecule by a template-switch 5' adaptor carrying 12 random nucleotides. Each sample yielded at least 2.5 million CDR3-containing paired-end reads. The Mint cDNA synthesis kit, primed by a TRBC-specific oligonucleotide, was used to synthesize first-strand cDNA from all RNA. After uracil-DNA glycosylase treatment, a first 18-cycle PCR used universal primers M1SS and BC2_uni_R on all cDNA. Per the source publication's procedure: Normalization of each sample was performed by random selection of 1 million high-quality reads, each carrying a distinct molecular identifier. Instead of being binned into consensus sequences, reads that shared molecular identifiers were thrown out. CDR3 identification, clonotype clustering and error correction used MiTCR with a Q25 quality threshold and the strictest error-elimination algorithm. A nonparametric unseen species model with Euler transformation was used to estimate a lower bound on total TCR beta diversity. Using fastp trimming at Q25 and MiXCR clonotype assembly, TCRdb reanalyzed the public sequencing data and kept in-frame beta chains. A single entry per CDR3 protein holds the most common genes and DNA from its merged rows. The V and J calls come from TCRdb's annotation, not from the publication. The sample table lists 1.8 million or so distinct CDR3 sequences, 30% to 40% of them with a count of one. The top ten clonotypes cover about 23% of the sample.

The sample comes from a study of blood T cells in healthy people across ages (dated by TCRdb to between 2015 and 2016). At the level of the whole study: In model experiments, template switching captured about one uniquely barcoded TCR beta cDNA molecule for every two T cells. The study measured age-related changes in TCR beta repertoire diversity using deep sequencing normalized with unique cDNA molecular identifiers. The donors were divided into four age groups: young (average about 16 years), middle-aged (under 40), aged (about 56) and long-lived (nearly 85). To avoid experimental bias, donors of different ages were spread randomly across the sequencing lanes. For two donors (one aged 18 to 29 and one aged 80 or older), the study analyzed two additional independent replicas of 1 million unique cDNA reads from the same blood draw. What the authors observed across the whole study: Observed TCR beta diversity per million T cells fell roughly linearly with age, and a significant reduction was already apparent by age about 43. The percentage of naive T cells measured by flow cytometry correlated strongly with observed TCR beta diversity. Donor CMV infection status was unknown, potentially confounding age-related changes in expanded clonotypes. Estimates of total diversity based on one million sequenced T cells were regarded as lower bounds and as underestimates. Because profiling used bulk unsorted PBMCs, naive and antigen-experienced compartments could not be compared conclusively. Compared with the aged group, the long-lived group had more naive CD4+ T cells, fewer expanded clones and increased TCR diversity, suggesting age selection.

The donors were 40 or so Caucasian individuals from Russia, aged roughly 6 to 100 years, who were systemically healthy. About 9.6 milliliters of peripheral blood were collected from each donor into EDTA-treated Vacutainer tubes. Ficoll-Paque density-gradient centrifugation was used to isolate PBMCs, with at least 6 million obtained per sample. Trizol reagent was used to extract total RNA from the PBMCs, yielding at least 6 micrograms per sample. Naive CD45RAhigh/CD27high T cell percentages were measured by flow cytometry on a PBMC aliquot from every donor. This TCR was recovered from a human donor in good health. Sequencing used blood.

The CDR3 sequence is CASSSQLGSQETQYF. The DNA is as follows: TGTGCCAGCAGCTCCCAGTTGGGGTCCCAAGAGACCCAGTACTTC. The chain is assembled from TRBV7-7 and TRBJ2-5, with the D gene too uncertain to name. The germline V gene (reference sequence) gives CDR1 as SSHAT and CDR2 as FNYEAQ. V and J are truncated by 4 bases and 1 base respectively, leaving an intervening sequence of 13 bases. The CDR3, cysteine through phenylalanine, is 15 amino acids long. Only the CDR3 region is kept as DNA, spanning 45 bases read in frame from base 1.